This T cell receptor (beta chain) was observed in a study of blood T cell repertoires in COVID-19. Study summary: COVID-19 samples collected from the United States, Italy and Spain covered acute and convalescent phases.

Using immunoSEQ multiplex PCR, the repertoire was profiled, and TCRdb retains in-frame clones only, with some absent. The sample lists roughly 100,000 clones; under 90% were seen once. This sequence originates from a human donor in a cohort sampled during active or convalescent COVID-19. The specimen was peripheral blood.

The CDR3 here is CASSSTGPQETQYF. The CDR3 nucleotides are TGCGCCAGCAGCTCGACAGGGCCCCAAGAGACCCAGTACTTC. The chain employs TRBV5-1 and TRBJ2-5; 7 nucleotides line up with TRBD1. Germline CDR1 and CDR2: SGHRS and YFSETQ. CDR3 length: 14 residues. The ends lost 3 bases at V and 1 base at J; junction bases unmatched: 3.